Given below is one T cell receptor beta chain in context. No cognate antigen has been identified for it. Base-call qualities are not available, and no considerably larger clone is one nucleotide away. The CDR3, from cysteine to phenylalanine, totals 12 residues. Kept here is only the CDR3 DNA, which spans 36 bases and is read in frame from base 1. The cohort comprised fewer than 700 healthy bone marrow donors. At the time of sampling, every cohort member was nominally healthy, though immune exposures that went unrecorded were likely present. The donor was CMV seronegative and belonged to the group of under 400 seronegative cohort members. Each donor provided a peripheral blood sample, and peripheral blood mononuclear cells were used for TCR beta sequencing. The Qiagen DNeasy Blood Extraction Kit was used to extract genomic DNA from the blood cell samples. This specimen comes from a study of cytomegalovirus exposure and HLA in healthy donors (dated by TCRdb to about 2017). Describing the broader study: An earlier analysis of several hundred of the donors reported 250 to 350 Gb of sequence data and 117 million unique TCR beta sequences from roughly 180 million T cells. To study patterns of TCR occurrence, a later analysis re-analyzed previously published TCR beta repertoires from several hundred donors and added high-resolution HLA genotyping. To decide whether each TCR beta V gene segment behaved as functional or pseudogenic, an earlier analysis of approximately 620 of the donors relied on high-throughput TCR beta sequencing. Class I and class II HLA loci were covered by the typing at four-digit resolution. Roughly 5 DR-DQ haplotypes were handled as single units for association and clustering, since linkage in the cohort was strong. The T cell repertoires of around 670 subjects were profiled by immunosequencing and related to cytomegalovirus serostatus. To predict cytomegalovirus infection status, the study brought together high-throughput TCR immunosequencing, statistical association of individual TCRs with disease status, and machine learning. A later genetic analysis took genome-wide SNP genotypes for about 55% of the roughly 700 donors and used that subset as a discovery cohort. Donor age, sex, ethnicity and CMV serostatus were compiled together with the repertoire data. Of the approximately 370 genotyped donors, 75% to 85% were placed in the genetic ancestry cluster associated with self-reported Caucasian donors. Besides the first cohort of 550 to 750 subjects, a separate validation cohort made up of about 120 different subjects was used. All discovery cohort repertoires had been generated on a single sequencing platform. The number of donors typed differed by locus, with roughly 620-640 for A, B, C, DRB1 and DQB1, roughly 520 for DQA1, some 570 for DPA1, and approximately 470 for DPB1. Rather than drawing on any new phenotypic data, the later analysis identified candidate immune exposures from TCR beta sequences and the way those sequences occurred across donors. The study aimed to test whether signatures of past pathogen exposure could be identified by cataloging public T cell receptors. On average, 235,054 unique TCR beta nucleotide sequences were sequenced per donor among 398 genotyped donors of the cohort, with about 17% of those sequences being non-productive. An early release that covered around 590 HLA-typed donors contained approximately 320 gigabases of sequencing data and 65 million to 100 million unique TCR sequences.

The receptor library was made with the immunoSEQ multiplex PCR assay. For the multiplex PCR, a mixture combining 60 forward primers for TCR Vbeta segments and 13 reverse primers for TCR Jbeta segments was used. Amplification of the CDR3 region of rearranged TCR beta genes was performed with a multiplex PCR assay on genomic DNA. On the Illumina HiSeq System, the amplified TCR beta libraries were sequenced as 87-base-pair reads. The published analysis was carried out like this. In a later analysis, tens of millions of unique TCR beta chains were counted across the approximately 640 repertoires, and about 9.9 million of these chains were shared by at least two donors. Raw reads were error-corrected and collapsed into unique sequences with a nearest-neighbor algorithm that merged closely related sequences to remove PCR and sequencing errors. V, D and J gene segments were assigned by aligning CDR3 sequences to IMGT reference sequences. For a sequence to be retained, at least a six-nucleotide match to both a V gene segment and a J gene segment was required. A rearrangement was called productive if the CDR3 had no stop codons and remained in frame with V and J, and every other rearrangement was called non-productive. CDR3 was defined according to IMGT convention as the region running from the second conserved V-encoded cysteine to the conserved J-encoded phenylalanine. In an earlier analysis of approximately 590 of the donors, sequences lacking an unambiguous match to a single V gene segment were excluded. An earlier analysis of about 590 of the donors classified V segments as functional when productive rearrangements were above 56.7% and as segregating when the standard deviation between donors was above 5%. A statistical classification framework was developed to diagnose cytomegalovirus status using the catalog of TCR beta chain sequences. A later analysis assigned V and J genes by comparing TCR nucleotide sequences with IMGT/GENE-DB human TR gene sequences. A later analysis assigned CDR3 sequences and most-parsimonious VDJ recombination scenarios with the TCRdist pipeline. In a later analysis, every TCR beta chain was defined by the combination of its CDR3 amino acid sequence and its V-gene family, and reads without a unique V-gene family were dropped. As a way to deal with suspected cross-contamination and a sequencing artifact, a later analysis dropped under 600 nucleotide sequences that were highly shared and had low generation probability. In a later analysis, a clonal expansion index was calculated for each public chain from normalized within-repertoire ranks of inferred template counts. Generation probabilities in a later analysis came from a VDJ recombination model fitted to out-of-frame rearrangements, and those results were checked against IGoR. A later analysis scored TCR-TCR, TCR-HLA and TCR-CMV co-occurrence with hypergeometric tests, applying a repertoire-size bias correction to TCR pairs. A later analysis estimated false discovery rates by permuting HLA or CMV assignments 20 times. A later analysis grouped co-occurring TCRs with DBSCAN, adding TCRdist sequence similarity when clustering within HLA-allele-positive subsets. Repertoires with fewer than 30,000 or more than 120,000 public chains, plus five repertoires with anomalous nucleotide sharing, were excluded from co-occurrence clustering. The clones in this table, taken by TCRdb from immuneACCESS, are in-frame only. Not every clone is retained; where verified, under half of the shortfall comes from an unresolved V gene, and the cause of the rest is unknown. From that table come the V and J calls and clone size; the DNA was used to work out D and trimming. The sample table contains about 140,000 clones; only one count was recorded for 70% to 80% of them. The ten largest clonotypes hold around 1.5% of the sample.

General findings and caveats noted by the study authors: A further reported finding was that TCR beta sequences accurately predicted the HLA-A and HLA-B alleles for most subjects in the first cohort. The study gave a list of about 170 TCR beta chains associated with cytomegalovirus. Assigning TCR associations to individual alleles was difficult when HLA alleles, especially DR and DQ, strongly co-occurred. Immune exposure information for the cohort was limited to CMV serostatus. Sequencing depth was assumed to be roughly uniform across donors in the presence/absence analyses, though that assumption may not hold. Correlated functional status among segregating V segments might be attributable to linkage disequilibrium, but an unknown experimental factor could not be ruled out. Most TCR sequences were seen in very few donors, while some public TCRs were found in many individuals. In a later analysis, several top co-occurrence clusters were reported to appear linked to parvovirus B19, influenza, CMV and Epstein-Barr virus. In vitro tests confirmed that three of the cytomegalovirus-associated TCR beta chains recognize cytomegalovirus antigens. An earlier analysis of 587 of the donors showed that most TCR beta V segments appeared in productive rearrangements either about 87% or about 30% of the time, which broadly matched IMGT annotations. A later analysis found that HLA-associated TCR beta chains were more clonally expanded and had lower generation probabilities than equally common non-associated chains. Because some donors lacked HLA typing at each locus, the association tests relied only on the typed subset. According to a later genetic analysis, donors in an Asian-associated ancestry cluster had fewer N-insertions in productive TCRs than the roughly 670-donor mean. A group of highly shared sequence variants was considered likely to be a technical artifact of the sequencing pipeline. In a later analysis, most CMV-associated TCR beta chains were found to appear HLA-restricted, with HLA associations seemingly driven largely by CMV exposure. A later analysis found that TCR association rates varied across HLA loci, with DRB1 alleles showing the most associated TCRs and HLA-C alleles the fewest. It was suggested by the authors that the approach could potentially be generalized to other disease states and immunological phenotypes. Around 16 rarely observed V segments, including chromosome 9 orphons, were excluded from the earlier analysis of approximately 600 of the donors because counts were too low. V-gene and J-gene trimming of TCR beta chains was associated with a missense DCLRE1C variant in a later genetic analysis, and the association was replicated in an independent cohort. Cytomegalovirus status was reported to be diagnosed by the classifier with high specificity and sensitivity in both the original and validation cohorts. At a false discovery rate of 0.05, a later analysis linked 15,000 to 20,000 TCR beta sequences to specific HLA alleles. Only TCR beta chains were sequenced in this cohort, and the absence of alpha or paired-chain data limited detectable features. Some IMGT-functional V segments, including TRBV6-2 and TRBV6-3, could not be distinguished by the 87-base-pair reads and were therefore excluded.

The V and J segments used are TRBV21-1 and TRBJ1-5; the table names TRBD1, a call not compared with the DNA. TRBV21-1 counts as a pseudogene. Material: PBMCs. The sequence was obtained from a female donor in good health and CMV-seronegative. The CDR3 protein is CAIRGRNQPQHF. The sequenced DNA: TGTGCCATCAGGGGCAGAAATCAGCCCCAGCATTTT.